The 24 T cell receptor beta chains below were found in one sample sequenced in a study of blood T cell repertoires in COVID-19. Method: immunoSEQ multiplex PCR; TCRdb's copy keeps in-frame clones and lacks some. This sample has about 320,000 clones, with around nine tenths found just once. The sequencing input was PBMCs or T cells enriched from blood (not recorded which). The receptors derive from a man aged 60 to 75 who had recovered from COVID-19.

The rearrangement links TRBV19 to TRBJ2-1, with TRBD1 identical over 11 bases. The CDR3 spans 17 residues. CDR1 and CDR2 (germline): LNHDA, SQIVND (reference sequence). Germline trimming cut 3 bases from V and 7 bases from J; bases unmatched to any gene: 11. The CDR3 DNA follows: TGTGCCAGTAGTATTGATGGGACAGGGGGTGATCTGAATGAGCAGTTCTTC. The encoded protein is CASSIDGTGGDLNEQFF.

The gene calls are TRBV12-3 or TRBV12-4 and TRBJ2-3; D might be TRBD1 (6 bases). CDR3 length: 12 residues. The germline V and J ends were trimmed by 3 bases and 14 bases, with 15 bases remaining between them. The DNA for the CDR3 is TGTGCCAGCAGTTTGCGGCAGGGACACCCGTATTTT. This encodes CASSLRQGHPYF.

This clone has just one count. The V gene is TRBV30, the J gene TRBJ2-7; TRBD1 matches 11 bases. V lost 5 bases, J lost 3 bases, and 6 bases stayed unmatched. The CDR3 is 14 amino acids. Germline V gene sequence: CDR1 GTSNPN, CDR2 SVGIG (reference sequence). For the CDR3, the DNA is TGTGCCTGGCAGCCCGGGACAGGGGGCTACGAGCAGTACTTC. This gives the protein CAWQPGTGGYEQYF.

The chain recombines TRBV19 with TRBJ2-7; 9 nucleotides align to TRBD2. The germline V gene has CDR1 LNHDA and CDR2 SQIVND (reference sequence). The CDR3 covers 17 residues. Trimming took 1 base from V and 0 from J; bases not matched to a gene: 7. This CDR3 reads CASSIVAGGAVSYEQYF. CDR3 bases: TGTGCCAGTAGTATAGTGGCGGGAGGGGCCGTCTCCTACGAGCAGTACTTC.

This clone was observed a few times. The J gene is TRBJ1-2, the V gene TRBV29-1, with a weak D call TRBD1 (5 bases). From germline, CDR1 is SQVTM and CDR2 ANQGSEA. CDR3 length: 13 amino acids. V dropped 0 bases and J dropped 10 bases, with 15 bases sitting between them. This CDR3 is CSVEDWGALLYTF. In DNA form, the CDR3 reads TGCAGCGTTGAAGATTGGGGCGCTCTACTCTACACCTTC.

The J gene is TRBJ1-5, the V gene TRBV10-3; 7 nucleotides line up with TRBD1. The germline V gene encodes CDR1 ENHRY and CDR2 SYGVKD. V shed 3 bases, J shed 5 bases, and the junction held 10 bases outside the gene matches. This CDR3 region has 16 residues. The CDR3 bases are TGTGCCATCAGTGACCCGAGACAGGGTGAACATCAGCCCCAGCATTTT. This gives the protein CAISDPRQGEHQPQHF.

The chain uses TRBV24-1 and TRBJ1-5; D possibly corresponds to TRBD1 (5 bases). Germline values: CDR1 KGHDR, CDR2 SFDVKD. This CDR3 comprises 15 residues. V was clipped by 3 bases and J by 0 bases, with 8 bases between them. Here the CDR3 reads CATSDPRDSNQPQHF. Written as DNA, the CDR3 is TGTGCCACCAGTGATCCCAGGGATAGCAATCAGCCCCAGCATTTT.

The genes are TRBV24-1 and TRBJ2-1; possible D gene TRBD2, 5 bases. Germline-derived CDR1 and CDR2 are KGHDR and SFDVKD. The V end was cut by 5 bases, the J end by 2 bases, with 9 bases between. This CDR3 is 14 amino acids long. The CDR3, as DNA: TGTGCCACCAGTGCGGACTCACCCTACAATGAGCAGTTCTTC. It yields the protein CATSADSPYNEQFF.

This rearrangement joins TRBV30 to TRBJ1-2; D is perhaps TRBD1 (6 bases). Germline V gene data show CDR1 as GTSNPN and CDR2 as SVGIG (reference sequence). The CDR3 sequence is 10 residues long. V was shortened by 5 bases and J by 9 bases, with 10 bases between the two germline ends. CDR3 bases: TGTGCCTGGTACAGGGATAGCTACACCTTC. Translating it yields CAWYRDSYTF. The whole variable domain, filled in from reference TRBV30 and TRBJ1-2, reads SQTIHQWPATLVQPVGSPLSLECTVEGTSNPNLYWYRQAAGRGLQLLFYSVGIGQISSEVPQNLSASRPQDRQFILSSKKLLLSDSGFYLCAWYRDSYTFGSGTRLTVV.

The V call is TRBV28, the J call TRBJ2-7; D might be TRBD1 (5 bases). V was pared by 7 bases and J by 0 bases, with 13 bases between. The CDR3 consists of 14 residues. In germline, CDR1 is MDHEN, CDR2 SYDVKM. The CDR3 bases are TGTGCCAGCACTCGGACATTCCTCTCCTACGAGCAGTACTTC. Translating gives CASTRTFLSYEQYF.

The chain recombines TRBV18 with TRBJ2-1; 8 bases map to TRBD1. The ends lost 6 bases at V and 3 bases at J; junction bases unmatched: 7. The CDR3 is 15 residues long. The germline V gene has CDR1 KGHSH and CDR2 LQKENI. CDR3 sequence (DNA): TGTGCCAGCTCGAATCAGGGGGCCCTCTACAATGAGCAGTTCTTC. This gives the protein CASSNQGALYNEQFF.

V gene TRBV4-1 combines with J gene TRBJ2-1; 10 bases align to TRBD2. CDR1 MGHRA and CDR2 YSYEKL come from the germline V gene. The trim removed 1 base at V and 5 bases at J, leaving 5 bases unmatched. The CDR3 is made up of 16 amino acids. DNA of the CDR3: TGCGCCAGCAGCCAAGTCGGACTAGCGGACCACAATGAGCAGTTCTTC. As protein: CASSQVGLADHNEQFF.

This chain's CDR3 is CASSRTSGGADTQYF. In nucleotides, the CDR3 is TGTGCCAGCAGTCGGACTAGCGGAGGCGCAGATACGCAGTATTTT. This chain connects TRBV7-3 to TRBJ2-3; TRBD2 matches 10 bases. The J segment lost 4 bases and the V segment lost 6 bases, leaving 7 bases of the junction unmatched. The CDR3 contains 15 residues. Germline CDR1 SGHTA, CDR2 FQGTGA.

The CDR3 region is CASSFASASYEQYF. The CDR3 DNA is TGCGCCAGCAGCTTCGCGTCTGCCTCCTACGAGCAGTACTTC. The V gene is TRBV5-1, the J gene TRBJ2-7; D not resolved. Germline CDR1 SGHRS, CDR2 YFSETQ. Trimming took off 2 bases at V and 0 bases at J, with 9 bases between the two ends. The CDR3 consists of 14 residues. The full variable domain, in which reference TRBV5-1 and TRBJ2-7 provide the parts outside the CDR3, is KAGVTQTPRYLIKTRGQQVTLSCSPISGHRSVSWYQQTPGQGLQFLFEYFSETQRNKGNFPGRFSGRQFSNSRSEMNVSTLELGDSALYLCASSFASASYEQYFGPGTRLTVT.

The chain has TRBV5-4 and TRBJ2-3; 7 bases match TRBD2. There are 15 residues in the CDR3. After removal of 5 bases from V and 1 base from J, the junction contained 7 bases not matched to a gene. Per the germline V gene, CDR1 is SGHNT and CDR2 is YYREEE (reference sequence). The CDR3 loop reads CASRTASGRTDTQYF. The CDR3 region has the DNA TGTGCCAGCAGAACGGCTAGCGGACGCACAGATACGCAGTATTTT. Looking up the rest from reference TRBV5-4 and TRBJ2-3 gives the full variable domain: ETGVTQSPTHLIKTRGQQVTLRCSSQSGHNTVSWYQQALGQGPQFIFQYYREEENGRGNFPPRFSGLQFPNYSSELNVNALELDDSALYLCASRTASGRTDTQYFGPGTRLTVL.

The chain links TRBV5-1 to TRBJ2-3; TRBD2 agrees at 14 bases. The ends lost 4 bases at V and 3 bases at J; junction bases unmatched: 4. The CDR3 extends over 16 amino acids. The germline V gene has CDR1 SGHRS and CDR2 YFSETQ. The CDR3: CASSPGLAGATDTQYF. For the CDR3, the DNA is TGCGCCAGCAGCCCGGGACTAGCGGGAGCGACAGATACGCAGTATTTT.

The chain couples TRBV28 to TRBJ1-5, with D possibly being TRBD1 (6 bases). CDR1 is MDHEN, CDR2 SYDVKM, per germline. The V gene lost 9 bases and the J gene lost 3 bases, with 9 bases spanning the gap. This CDR3 is built from 12 residues. Here the CDR3 reads CASGQYNQPQHF. CDR3 nucleotide sequence: TGTGCCAGTGGACAGTACAATCAGCCCCAGCATTTT.

The V and J genes are TRBV5-1 and TRBJ2-3; D is uncertain. The germline V gene encodes CDR1 SGHRS and CDR2 YFSETQ. The germline V and J ends were trimmed by 4 bases and 0 bases, with 9 bases remaining between them. The CDR3 consists of 14 residues. CDR3 protein: CASSAGFSTDTQYF. The DNA for the CDR3 is TGCGCCAGCAGCGCAGGTTTTAGCACAGATACGCAGTATTTT.

The rearrangement joins TRBV7-3 to TRBJ2-1; TRBD2 matches 8 bases. The trim removed 3 bases at V and 9 bases at J, leaving 10 bases unmatched. Germline values: CDR1 SGHTA, CDR2 FQGTGA. The CDR3 runs 15 residues. DNA for the CDR3: TGTGCCAGCAGCTTCCAAGCGACTAGCGTGGGTGAGCAGTTCTTC. Translated: CASSFQATSVGEQFF.

The CDR3 sequence: CASNQRAGATDTQYF. The CDR3 DNA follows: TGTGCCAGCAACCAACGGGCGGGGGCCACAGATACGCAGTATTTT. The rearrangement links TRBV6-6 to TRBJ2-3, with D perhaps matching TRBD2 (7 bases). Trimming shortened V by 7 bases and J by 2 bases, and 16 bases separated the two germline ends. CDR3 length: 15 residues. Germline CDR1 reads MNHNY; CDR2 reads SVGAGI (reference sequence).

This rearrangement joins TRBV5-4 to TRBJ2-1; the D gene is possibly TRBD2 (5 bases). The ends were cut back, 0 bases at V and 2 bases at J, with 9 bases in the middle. The V gene's germline CDR1 is SGHNT and CDR2 YYREEE (reference sequence). The CDR3 runs 15 residues. The CDR3 loop is CASSLARGTYNEQFF. For the CDR3, the DNA is TGTGCCAGCAGCTTGGCGAGAGGGACCTACAATGAGCAGTTCTTC.

In this sample, this clone turned up a few times. The chain employs TRBV24-1 and TRBJ1-2; no clear D gene. Trimming took 4 bases from V and 1 from J, leaving 6 bases between them. In germline, CDR1 is KGHDR, CDR2 SFDVKD. The CDR3 is made up of 13 amino acids. For the CDR3, the DNA is TGTGCCACCAGTGACCCCGTTAACTATGGCTACACCTTC. Amino acids: CATSDPVNYGYTF.

The V and J genes are TRBV28 and TRBJ1-2, with a tentative D call TRBD1 (6 bases). V was clipped by 5 bases and J by 2 bases, with 9 bases between them. The length of the CDR3 is 13 residues. Germline assignment: CDR1 MDHEN and CDR2 SYDVKM. CDR3 sequence: CASSVGHNYGYTF. The CDR3 DNA reads TGTGCCAGCAGTGTGGGACACAACTATGGCTACACCTTC.

The count of this clone is one. The V gene is TRBV7-9, the J gene TRBJ2-7, with 8 positions matching TRBD2. Germline V gives CDR1 SEHNR, CDR2 FQNEAQ (reference sequence). This CDR3 spans 16 amino acids. V was clipped by 5 bases and J by 0 bases; unmatched bases: 9. CDR3 in amino acids: CASSPESGGISYEQYF. The CDR3 DNA sequence: TGTGCCAGCAGCCCAGAGAGCGGGGGAATCTCCTACGAGCAGTACTTC.